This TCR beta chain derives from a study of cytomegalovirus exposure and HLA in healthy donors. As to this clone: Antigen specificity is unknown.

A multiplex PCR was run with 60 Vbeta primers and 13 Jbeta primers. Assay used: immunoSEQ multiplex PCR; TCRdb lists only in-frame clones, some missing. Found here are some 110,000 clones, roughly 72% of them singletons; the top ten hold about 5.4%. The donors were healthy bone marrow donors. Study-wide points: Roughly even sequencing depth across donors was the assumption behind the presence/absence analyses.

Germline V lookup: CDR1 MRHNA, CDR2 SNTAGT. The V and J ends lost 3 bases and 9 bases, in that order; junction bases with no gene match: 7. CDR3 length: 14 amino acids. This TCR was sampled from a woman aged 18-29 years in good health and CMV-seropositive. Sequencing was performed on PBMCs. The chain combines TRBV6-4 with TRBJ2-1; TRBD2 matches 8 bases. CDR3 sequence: CASSEPARGGEQFF. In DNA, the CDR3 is TGTGCCAGCAGTGAGCCCGCCCGGGGGGGTGAGCAGTTCTTC.